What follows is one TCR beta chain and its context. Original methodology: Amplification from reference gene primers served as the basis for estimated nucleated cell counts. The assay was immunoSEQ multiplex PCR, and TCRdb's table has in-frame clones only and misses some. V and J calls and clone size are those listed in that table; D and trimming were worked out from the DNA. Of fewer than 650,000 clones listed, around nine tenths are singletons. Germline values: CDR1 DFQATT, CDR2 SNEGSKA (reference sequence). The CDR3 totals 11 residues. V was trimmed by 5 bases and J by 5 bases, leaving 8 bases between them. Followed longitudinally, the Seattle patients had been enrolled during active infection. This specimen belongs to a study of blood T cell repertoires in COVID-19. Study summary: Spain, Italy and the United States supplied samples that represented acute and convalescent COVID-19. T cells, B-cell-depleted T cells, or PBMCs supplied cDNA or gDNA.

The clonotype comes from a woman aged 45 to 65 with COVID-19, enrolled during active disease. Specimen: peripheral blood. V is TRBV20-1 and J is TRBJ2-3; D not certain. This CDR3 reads CSALTGDTQYF. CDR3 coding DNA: TGCAGTGCTTTGACGGGAGATACGCAGTATTTT.